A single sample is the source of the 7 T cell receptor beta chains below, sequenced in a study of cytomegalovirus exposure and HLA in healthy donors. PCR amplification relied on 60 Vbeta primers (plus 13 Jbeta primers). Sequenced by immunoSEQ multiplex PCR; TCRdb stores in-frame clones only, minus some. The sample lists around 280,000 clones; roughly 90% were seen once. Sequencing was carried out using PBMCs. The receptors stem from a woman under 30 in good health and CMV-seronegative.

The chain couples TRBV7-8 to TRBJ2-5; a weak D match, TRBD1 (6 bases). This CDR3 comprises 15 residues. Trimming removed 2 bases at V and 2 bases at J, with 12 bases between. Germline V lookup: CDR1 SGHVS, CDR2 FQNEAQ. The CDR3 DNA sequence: TGTGCCAGCAGCTTACCCCCACAGGGTCAAGAGACCCAGTACTTC. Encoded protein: CASSLPPQGQETQYF.

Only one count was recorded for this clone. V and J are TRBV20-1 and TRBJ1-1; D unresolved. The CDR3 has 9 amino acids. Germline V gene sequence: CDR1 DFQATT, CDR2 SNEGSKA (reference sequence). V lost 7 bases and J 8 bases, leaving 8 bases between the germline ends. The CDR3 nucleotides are TGCAGTGGACACCCGGAAGCTTTCTTT. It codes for CSGHPEAFF.

The CDR3 sequence: CASSWTSGYTGELFF. The CDR3 DNA reads TGCGCCAGCAGTTGGACTAGCGGTTACACCGGGGAGCTGTTTTTT. V usage is TRBV5-1 and J usage is TRBJ2-2; 10 bases match TRBD2. CDR1 is SGHRS, CDR2 YFSETQ, per germline. V was pared by 5 bases and J by 3 bases, with 4 bases of the junction left unmatched. The CDR3 length is 15 residues.

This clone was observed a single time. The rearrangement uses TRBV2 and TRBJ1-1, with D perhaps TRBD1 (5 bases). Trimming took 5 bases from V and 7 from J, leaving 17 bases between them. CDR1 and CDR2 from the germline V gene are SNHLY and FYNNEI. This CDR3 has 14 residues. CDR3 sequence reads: CASSRGEQYIEAFF. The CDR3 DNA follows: TGTGCCAGCAGTCGGGGGGAGCAATACATTGAAGCTTTCTTT. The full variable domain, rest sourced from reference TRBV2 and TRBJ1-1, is EPEVTQTPSHQVTQMGQEVILRCVPISNHLYFYWYRQILGQKVEFLVSFYNNEISEKSEIFDDQFSVERPDGSNFTLKIRSTKLEDSAMYFCASSRGEQYIEAFFGQGTRLTVV.

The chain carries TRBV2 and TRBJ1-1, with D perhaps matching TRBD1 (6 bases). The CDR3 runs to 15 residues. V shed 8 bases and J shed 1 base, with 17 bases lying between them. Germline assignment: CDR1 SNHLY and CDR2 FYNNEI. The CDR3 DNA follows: TGTGCCAGCGCAGGGGAGAAATTTAAGAACACTGAAGCTTTCTTT. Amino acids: CASAGEKFKNTEAFF.

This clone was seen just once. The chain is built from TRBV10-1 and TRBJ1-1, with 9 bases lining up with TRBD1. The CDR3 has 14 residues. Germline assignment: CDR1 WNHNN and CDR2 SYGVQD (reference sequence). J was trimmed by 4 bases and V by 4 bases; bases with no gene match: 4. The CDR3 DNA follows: TGCGCCAGCAGTGTTCGACAGGGGGGCACTGAAGCTTTCTTT. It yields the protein CASSVRQGGTEAFF.

The CDR3 protein is CASSLDWLSGGYTF. The CDR3 DNA reads as TGTGCCAGCAGCTTGGATTGGCTCTCGGGGGGCTACACCTTC. This chain links TRBV5-4 with TRBJ1-2, with D unresolved. CDR1 and CDR2 (germline): SGHNT, YYREEE (reference sequence). This CDR3 has 14 residues. Trimming took off 0 bases at V and 8 bases at J, with 14 bases between the two ends.